The 10 T cell receptor beta chains reported below all come from one sample, sequenced in a study of T cell changes during pregnancy in multiple sclerosis. The method was immunoSEQ multiplex PCR; TCRdb's version includes in-frame clones alone and lacks a portion of them. The top ten clones hold approximately 6.2% of a sample with 100,000 to 150,000 clones, under 95% of them seen once. The starting material was peripheral blood, obtained before pregnancy. The receptors here all came from a female donor with multiple sclerosis, enrolled in a pregnancy study.

The rearrangement uses TRBV30 and TRBJ2-5; the match to TRBD1 covers 9 bases. V gave up 6 bases and J gave up 4 bases; unmatched junction bases: 12. CDR1 and CDR2 (germline): GTSNPN, SVGIG (reference sequence). The CDR3 contains 15 residues. CDR3 region: CACPTGGQPGETQYF. The CDR3 region has the DNA TGTGCCTGCCCTACAGGGGGCCAACCGGGAGAGACCCAGTACTTC.

The J gene is TRBJ1-6, the V gene TRBV9, with D uncertain. Trimming removed 0 bases from V and 5 bases from J, with 3 bases in between. The CDR3 sequence is 13 residues long. Germline V gene lookup returns CDR1 SGDLS and CDR2 YYNGEE. The CDR3 bases are TGTGCCAGCAGCGTAGCTGATAATTCACCCCTCCACTTT. Translation: CASSVADNSPLHF.

The V gene is TRBV29-1, the J gene TRBJ2-7; the D gene is possibly TRBD2 (5 bases). The length of the CDR3 is 17 residues. The germline gives CDR1 SQVTM, CDR2 ANQGSEA. With 0 bases removed from V and 3 bases from J, the gap between germline ends came to 21 bases. Here the CDR3 DNA reads TGCAGCGTTGAAGACTCTCGGGATCCCCGAAGAAGCTACGAGCAGTACTTC. Residues: CSVEDSRDPRRSYEQYF.

V gene TRBV14 combines with J gene TRBJ2-3; TRBD2 agrees at 10 bases. From germline, CDR1 is SGHDN and CDR2 FVKESK. CDR3 length: 16 residues. V lost 5 bases to trimming and J lost 2 bases; unmatched junction nucleotides: 7. The DNA of the CDR3 is TGTGCCAGCAGCTTTAGCGGGGGGCGAATCACAGATACGCAGTATTTT. Translation gives CASSFSGGRITDTQYF.

This chain uses TRBV5-8 with TRBJ1-2; D is undetermined. Germline CDR1 is SGHTS and CDR2 is YDEGEE. The CDR3 runs 14 residues. Trimming pared 0 bases from V and 4 bases from J, leaving 10 bases between. The CDR3: CASSLGRTPYGYTF. In DNA, the CDR3 is TGTGCCAGCAGCTTGGGCAGGACTCCCTATGGCTACACCTTC.

This chain links TRBV19 with TRBJ1-5; 7 nucleotides agree with TRBD1. The CDR3 has 17 amino acids. The germline V gene encodes CDR1 LNHDA and CDR2 SQIVND (reference sequence). V was clipped by 5 bases and J by 3 bases; unmatched bases: 13. The CDR3 DNA follows: TGTGCCAGTAGTTGGGGCAGGGGGGACTTGTCCAATCAGCCCCAGCATTTT. The encoded protein is CASSWGRGDLSNQPQHF.

V and J are TRBV2 and TRBJ1-1; 10 nucleotides match TRBD1. The length of the CDR3 is 15 residues. V shed 3 bases and J 3 bases; nucleotides not matched to a gene: 4. Germline lookup yields CDR1 SNHLY and CDR2 FYNNEI. CDR3 DNA sequence: TGTGCCAGCAGTGAGACAGGGGGCTGGGACACTGAAGCTTTCTTT. Translation gives CASSETGGWDTEAFF.

The V call is TRBV29-1, the J call TRBJ1-5, with TRBD1 identical over 7 bases. The trim removed 6 bases at V and 7 bases at J, leaving 12 bases unmatched. The CDR3 is made up of 14 amino acids. CDR1 is SQVTM, CDR2 ANQGSEA, per germline. This CDR3 is CSVDNGTVRQPQHF. The CDR3 DNA reads TGCAGCGTAGACAACGGGACAGTGCGGCAGCCCCAGCATTTT.

This chain's CDR3 is CASSLAAAYNEQFF. The CDR3 DNA reads TGTGCCAGCAGCTTAGCAGCCGCCTACAATGAGCAGTTCTTC. The chain uses TRBV7-6 and TRBJ2-1; no clear D gene. CDR3 length equals 14 residues. V lost 0 bases to trimming and J lost 2 bases, with 5 bases between them. The germline gives CDR1 SGHVS, CDR2 FNYEAQ.

On this clone itself: The germline gene is not matched at one end of the junction; a read error may be the cause. Other DNA sequences in the same sample also yield this CDR3. V usage is TRBV5-1 and J usage is TRBJ1-2; 9 bases are shared with TRBD1. Looked up from germline, CDR1 is SGHRS and CDR2 is YFSETQ. The CDR3 length is 14 residues. CDR3 coding DNA: TGCGCCAGCAGCTCGTTACAGGGGGCTGGTGGCTACACTTTC. Translated: CASSSLQGAGGYTF. The full variable domain, completed using reference TRBV5-1 and TRBJ1-2, is KAGVTQTPRYLIKTRGQQVTLSCSPISGHRSVSWYQQTPGQGLQFLFEYFSETQRNKGNFPGRFSGRQFSNSRSEMNVSTLELGDSALYLCASSSLQGAGGYTFGSGTRLTVV.